This TCR beta chain was identified in a study of blood T cell repertoires in COVID-19 (dated by TCRdb to 2018 to 2021). About the investigation overall: Samples from collaborators originated in the United States, Italy and Spain and spanned both the acute and convalescent phases of COVID-19. A freely available public database, intended as a resource for researchers studying the immune response to SARS-CoV-2, is where the repertoires were released. The samples were drawn from two sources: the first 160 participants of the ongoing ImmuneRACE study, and 1,000 to 1,500 subjects contributed by 6 global collaborators. Where available, HLA class I and class II types were obtained from metadata supplied by the sample provider rather than from assay-based typing. The prospective study material was composed of cDNA or gDNA derived from T cells, B-cell-depleted T cells, or PBMCs. Subjects who had been exposed to COVID-19, were actively infected with it, or had recovered from it provided the deeply sampled blood TCRbeta repertoires that made up the dataset. The sample metadata nearly always contained a de-identified subject ID, COVID-19 status, age in years and sex. Study-wide findings and limitations: Clinical and demographic metadata were provided uncurated, with the amount varying by source and participant.

The immunoSEQ Assay, a bias-controlled multiplex PCR, was used to amplify TCRbeta CDR3 regions from genomic DNA. As for the authors' bioinformatics: The number of nucleated cells in each sample was estimated by amplification of reference gene primers within the assay. To quantify the absolute abundance of each unique TCRbeta CDR3 rearrangement, sequence reads were collapsed and filtered. For each sample, productive Simpson clonality was calculated as the square root of Simpson's diversity index over productive rearrangements. The source is immuneACCESS, and TCRdb retained only in-frame sequences with V and J called. Part of the clones is not carried over; for the studies checked, unresolved V genes explain less than half of this, and the remainder is unexplained. The V and J calls and the clone size are those of that table, but D and trimming were determined from the DNA. Across this sample there are approximately 280,000 clones, with around nine tenths seen only once. The biggest ten clones account for approximately 4.6% of the sample.

Collaborating institutions collected whole blood in K2EDTA tubes following their own protocols. For TCRbeta analysis, collaborators shipped samples as frozen whole blood, isolated PBMCs, or DNA extracted from either of those sample types. The CDR3 contains 16 residues, cysteine and phenylalanine counted. The kept DNA is CDR3 alone, 48 bases in frame from the first base. V is clipped by 0 bases and J by 2 bases, and the sequence between their germline boundaries is 11 bases long. CDR1 and CDR2, looked up from the germline V gene, are LGHNT and FRNRAP. This clone has more than one count but fewer than ten. This receptor's antigen is unknown. Within one base of it there is no much larger clone, and no base qualities were kept.

The receptor chain draws on TRBV12-5 and TRBJ2-1; the D gene is perhaps TRBD1, from 6 matching bases. Sequenced sample: peripheral blood. The receptor's source is a man in his forties with acute or convalescent COVID-19. The CDR3 in this case is CASGLVQGHPYNEQFF. The bases are TGTGCTAGTGGTTTGGTCCAGGGACATCCCTACAATGAGCAGTTCTTC.